This T cell receptor (beta chain) was obtained from a study of cytomegalovirus exposure and HLA in healthy donors (dated by TCRdb to 2016 to 2017). Study-level background: According to an earlier analysis of 450 to 650 of the donors, 150 million to 200 million T cells yielded approximately 120 million unique TCR beta sequences and 276 Gb of sequence data. An early release that covered some 630 HLA-typed donors contained 250 to 350 gigabases of sequencing data and 70 million to 100 million unique TCR sequences. Of the roughly 430 genotyped donors, approximately 80% fell in the genetic ancestry cluster associated with self-reported Caucasian donors. The aim of the study was to test whether cataloging public T cell receptors could identify signatures of past pathogen exposure. The study profiled the T cell repertoires of about 720 subjects by immunosequencing and related them to cytomegalovirus serostatus. A separate validation cohort of 100 to 150 different subjects was used in addition to the approximately 640-subject first cohort. To predict cytomegalovirus infection status, the study combined high-throughput TCR immunosequencing, statistical association of individual TCRs with disease status, and machine learning. A later analysis re-analyzed previously published TCR beta repertoires from roughly 600 donors and added high-resolution HLA genotyping to study TCR occurrence patterns. In the later analysis, no new phenotypic data were used to find candidate immune exposures; instead, reliance was placed on TCR beta sequences and their occurrence across donors. To decide whether each TCR beta V gene segment behaved as functional or pseudogenic, an earlier analysis of fewer than 750 of the donors relied on high-throughput TCR beta sequencing. Donor age, sex, ethnicity and CMV serostatus were compiled together with the repertoire data. In a later genetic analysis, genome-wide SNP genotypes for about three fifths of the 666 donors were used, and that subset was treated as a discovery cohort. All discovery cohort repertoires had been generated using a single sequencing platform. HLA typing covered class I and class II loci at four-digit resolution. The number of donors typed differed by locus, with roughly 629-640 for A, B, C, DRB1 and DQB1, 522 for DQA1, 600 to 610 for DPA1, and some 470 for DPB1. A handful of DR-DQ haplotypes were handled as single units for association and clustering because linkage in the cohort was strong. Among around 400 genotyped donors of the cohort, an average of roughly 230,000 unique TCR beta nucleotide sequences was sequenced per donor, of which roughly 17% were non-productive.

The library relied on the immunoSEQ multiplex PCR assay. For the multiplex PCR, a mixture combining 60 forward primers for TCR Vbeta segments and 13 reverse primers for TCR Jbeta segments was used. Amplification of the CDR3 region of rearranged TCR beta genes was performed with a multiplex PCR assay on genomic DNA. On the Illumina HiSeq System, the amplified TCR beta libraries were sequenced as 87-base-pair reads. Per the authors' processing: A later analysis counted approximately 74 million unique TCR beta chains across the 670 or so repertoires, and roughly 9.9 million of these chains were shared by at least two donors. To remove PCR and sequencing errors, raw reads were error-corrected and collapsed into unique sequences using a nearest-neighbor algorithm that merged closely related sequences. To assign V, D and J gene segments, CDR3 sequences were aligned to IMGT reference sequences. For a sequence to be retained, a match of at least six nucleotides to both a V gene segment and a J gene segment was required. A rearrangement was called productive if the CDR3 had no stop codons and remained in frame with V and J, and every other rearrangement was called non-productive. Following IMGT convention, CDR3 was defined as the stretch from the second conserved V-encoded cysteine up to the conserved J-encoded phenylalanine. Sequences without an unambiguous match to a single V gene segment were excluded from the earlier analysis of about 600 of the donors. In an earlier analysis of several hundred of the donors, V segments were called functional above 56.7% productive rearrangements and were called segregating when the between-donor standard deviation exceeded 5%. To diagnose cytomegalovirus status from the catalog of TCR beta chain sequences, a statistical classification framework was built. In a later analysis, V and J genes were assigned by comparing TCR nucleotide sequences against IMGT/GENE-DB human TR gene sequences. Using the TCRdist pipeline, a later analysis assigned CDR3 sequences along with most-parsimonious VDJ recombination scenarios. In a later analysis, each TCR beta chain was defined by its CDR3 amino acid sequence together with its V-gene family, and reads lacking a unique V-gene family were excluded. A later analysis removed 592 highly shared, low-generation-probability nucleotide sequences to deal with suspected cross-contamination and a sequencing artifact. A later analysis calculated a clonal expansion index for each public chain from normalized within-repertoire ranks of inferred template counts. Generation probabilities in a later analysis came from a VDJ recombination model fitted to out-of-frame rearrangements, and those results were checked against IGoR. Hypergeometric tests were used in a later analysis to score TCR-TCR, TCR-HLA and TCR-CMV co-occurrence, with a repertoire-size bias correction applied to the TCR pairs. To estimate false discovery rates, a later analysis permuted the HLA or CMV assignments 20 times. In a later analysis, co-occurring TCRs were grouped using DBSCAN, and TCRdist sequence similarity was added for clustering within HLA-allele-positive subsets. For co-occurrence clustering, repertoires with fewer than 30,000 or more than 120,000 public chains were excluded, along with a handful of repertoires with anomalous nucleotide sharing. This immuneACCESS table, as held by TCRdb, lists in-frame sequences with V and J called but not all clones. Of the missing ones, under half trace to an unresolved V gene in checked studies; the others have no known cause. The DNA gave D and trimming, while V, J and clone size come from that table. Recorded for this sample are about 240,000 clones; around 80% of them occurred a single time. The ten top clones hold 0.47% of the sample.

The cohort was made up of several hundred healthy bone marrow donors. All cohort members were sampled while nominally healthy, although unrecorded immune exposures were likely present. The donor tested CMV seronegative and was one of the 352 seronegative cohort members. Every donor gave a peripheral blood sample, and the peripheral blood mononuclear cells from that sample were used for TCR beta sequencing. The Qiagen DNeasy Blood Extraction Kit was used to extract genomic DNA from the blood cell samples. Taken from the germline V gene, the CDR1 and CDR2 loops are ENHRY and SYGVKD. Including cysteine and phenylalanine, the CDR3 has 13 amino acids. Only CDR3 DNA remains: 39 bases, in frame from the first base. V is reduced by 4 bases and J by 1 base, leaving a spacing of 7 bases between them. About this clone itself: Its antigen is not yet known. Within one base of it there is no much larger clone, and no base qualities were kept.

Paper-wide results and their limitations: A later analysis reported that several top co-occurrence clusters appeared linked to parvovirus B19, influenza, CMV and Epstein-Barr virus. At a false discovery rate of 0.05, a later analysis linked some 18,000 TCR beta sequences to specific HLA alleles. Most CMV-associated TCR beta chains appeared to be HLA-restricted in a later analysis, and the HLA associations seemed to be driven largely by CMV exposure. In a later genetic analysis, fewer N-insertions in productive TCRs were reported among donors in an Asian-associated ancestry cluster than the roughly 700-donor mean. Sequencing depth was assumed to be roughly uniform across donors in the presence/absence analyses, though that assumption may not hold. A further reported finding was that TCR beta sequences accurately predicted the HLA-A and HLA-B alleles for most subjects in the first cohort. The sequencing pipeline was judged likely to have produced a cluster of highly shared sequence variants as a technical artifact. It was suggested by the authors that the approach could potentially be generalized to other disease states and immunological phenotypes. Immune exposure information for the cohort was limited to CMV serostatus. Because some donors lacked HLA typing at each locus, the association tests relied only on the typed subset. In vitro tests confirmed that a few of the cytomegalovirus-associated TCR beta chains recognize cytomegalovirus antigens. When HLA alleles, especially DR and DQ, strongly co-occurred, attributing TCR associations to individual alleles was difficult. In a later analysis, the rate of TCR association differed among HLA loci, with DRB1 alleles having the most associated TCRs and HLA-C alleles having the fewest. V-gene and J-gene trimming of TCR beta chains was associated with a missense DCLRE1C variant in a later genetic analysis, and the association was replicated in an independent cohort. Because the 87-base-pair reads could not distinguish some IMGT-functional V segments, including TRBV6-2 and TRBV6-3, those segments were excluded. Only TCR beta chains were sequenced in this cohort, and the absence of alpha or paired-chain data limited detectable features. A total of around 150 TCR beta chains were listed by the study as associated with cytomegalovirus. Because counts were too low, 15 or so rarely observed V segments, including chromosome 9 orphons, were excluded from the earlier analysis of under 650 of the donors. Cytomegalovirus status was reported to be diagnosed by the classifier with high specificity and sensitivity in both the original and validation cohorts. Correlated functional status among segregating V segments might reflect linkage disequilibrium, but an unknown experimental factor could not be ruled out. Compared with equally common non-associated chains, HLA-associated TCR beta chains in a later analysis were more clonally expanded and had lower generation probabilities. While some public TCRs were present in many individuals, most TCR sequences turned up only very rarely across donors. An earlier analysis of approximately 570 of the donors showed that most TCR beta V segments appeared in productive rearrangements either about 90% or about 30% of the time, which broadly matched IMGT annotations.

This chain is built from TRBV10-3 and TRBJ1-1, and possibly TRBD1, on 6 matching bases. The TCR was taken from a boy between 5 and 17 years old in good health and CMV-seronegative. Sequencing was performed on PBMCs. The nucleotide sequence reads as follows: TGTGCCATCAGTGTACAGGGGAACACTGAAGCTTTCTTT. It is translated as CAISVQGNTEAFF.